This T cell receptor beta chain was obtained from a study of tumor-infiltrating lymphocytes in oesophageal squamous cell carcinoma. In this sample, this clonotype turned up a few times. Each CDR3 protein gets one entry after TCRdb re-called the PCR reads with MiXCR. In the table there are about 20,000 distinct CDR3 sequences, around 43% of which are singletons. The length of the CDR3 is 15 residues. CDR1 and CDR2 from the germline V gene are SGHNT and YENEEA. V shed 5 bases and J shed 4 bases, with 12 bases lying between them. V is TRBV11-3 and J is TRBJ2-6; D remains ambiguous. The sequencing sample was made of normal esophageal tissue next to the tumor. The TCR comes from a female donor with esophageal squamous cell carcinoma. CDR3 nucleotides: TGTGCCAGCAGCACCCTATCAACCGGGGCCAACGTCCTGACTTTC. The encoded protein is CASSTLSTGANVLTF.